These T cell receptor beta chains were read from a single sample in a study of blood T cell repertoires in COVID-19. The table came from immunoSEQ multiplex PCR; TCRdb's copy has only in-frame clones and leaves some out. The sample yields under 300,000 clones, 70% to 90% seen once. Sequencing input: peripheral blood. These receptors all come from a woman between 40 and 50 years old who had recovered from COVID-19. CDR3s include the opening cysteine and the closing phenylalanine or tryptophan. A D gene is named only where the DNA matches it firmly. Clone size is not always given. Where it is, it says once, few, many or a class for expanded clones.

16,-,TRBJ2-4,-,TRBV9,CASSPRSQGGKNIQYF,TGTGCCAGCAGCCCCCGGTCCCAGGGGGGCAAAAACATTCAGTACTTC
14,-,TRBJ1-5,TRBD1,TRBV6-2/TRBV6-3,CASTPGTGYQPQHF,TGTGCCAGCACCCCCGGGACAGGCTATCAGCCCCAGCATTTT
15,-,TRBJ2-7,TRBD1,TRBV19,CASSIQQGGAYEQYF,TGTGCCAGTAGTATCCAACAGGGGGGAGCCTACGAGCAGTACTTC
11,few,TRBJ1-1,-,TRBV2,CASNGVTEAFF,TGTGCCAGCAACGGGGTCACTGAAGCTTTCTTT
13,-,TRBJ2-3,-,TRBV7-8,CASSAIPEPTKYF,TGTGCCAGCAGCGCAATACCCGAACCGACAAAGTATTTT
15,-,TRBJ1-5,-,TRBV18,CASSPLGQSNQPQHF,TGTGCCAGCTCACCACTAGGACAGAGCAATCAGCCCCAGCATTTT
17,-,TRBJ2-1,TRBD2,TRBV7-2,CASSPRTSGRAYSEQFF,TGTGCCAGCAGCCCCCGGACTAGCGGGAGGGCATATAGTGAGCAGTTCTTC
14,-,TRBJ2-7,-,TRBV27,CASSLAAGGYEQYF,TGTGCCAGCAGTTTGGCGGCAGGGGGGTATGAGCAGTACTTC
17,-,TRBJ1-4,TRBD1,TRBV6-2/TRBV6-3,CASSSSSTGATNEKLFF,TGTGCCAGCAGTTCGTCATCAACAGGGGCCACTAATGAAAAACTGTTTTTT
14,-,TRBJ2-7,-,TRBV5-4,CASSLEAGDREQYF,TGTGCCAGCAGCTTGGAGGCAGGGGATCGGGAGCAGTACTTC
15,-,TRBJ2-1,TRBD2,TRBV24-1,CATSESLAGYNEQFF,TGTGCCACCAGTGAGAGTCTAGCGGGGTACAATGAGCAGTTCTTC
15,-,TRBJ2-2,TRBD1,TRBV5-1,CASSTGTGPTGELFF,TGCGCCAGCAGCACCGGGACAGGGCCCACCGGGGAGCTGTTTTTT
11,few,TRBJ2-7,-,TRBV7-9,CASSSGGEQYF,TGTGCCAGCAGCTCCGGAGGCGAGCAGTACTTC
15,-,TRBJ1-2,TRBD1,TRBV6-2/TRBV6-3,CASSDRTGGSYGYTF,TGTGCCAGCAGTGACCGGACAGGGGGCTCCTATGGCTACACCTTC
11,-,TRBJ1-2,-,TRBV10-2,CASSDSYGYTF,TGCGCCAGCAGTGATAGCTATGGCTACACCTTC
16,-,TRBJ2-7,TRBD1,TRBV5-1,CASSPDTGEIVHEQYF,TGCGCCAGCAGCCCGGATACAGGGGAAATAGTCCACGAGCAGTACTTC
14,few,TRBJ1-5,-,TRBV30,CAWSKGGTYQPQHF,TGTGCCTGGAGTAAAGGCGGGACTTATCAGCCCCAGCATTTT
13,-,TRBJ2-4,-,TRBV3-1/TRBV3-2,CASSQVAVGIQYF,TGTGCCAGCAGCCAAGTAGCCGTGGGCATTCAGTACTTC
15,-,TRBJ2-7,-,TRBV27,CASSPVYGFGGEQYF,TGTGCCAGCAGTCCCGTATATGGGTTCGGGGGCGAGCAGTACTTC
15,-,TRBJ2-4,-,TRBV2,CASSPDTPAKNIQYF,TGTGCCAGCAGCCCGGACACGCCAGCCAAAAACATTCAGTACTTC
14,-,TRBJ2-7,-,TRBV6-2/TRBV6-3,CASSYAGFVDEQYF,TGTGCCAGCAGTTACGCGGGGTTCGTCGACGAGCAGTACTTC
15,-,TRBJ2-3,TRBD2,TRBV28,CASSFSGGSTDTQYF,TGTGCCAGCAGTTTTTCGGGGGGGAGCACAGATACGCAGTATTTT
15,-,TRBJ2-2,TRBD1,TRBV11-1,CASSSRQGNTGELFF,TGTGCCAGCAGCTCCCGACAGGGGAACACCGGGGAGCTGTTTTTT
13,-,TRBJ1-6,TRBD1,TRBV6-5,CASSTLNRGTLHF,TGTGCCAGCAGTACACTAAACAGGGGGACCCTCCACTTT
16,-,TRBJ2-4,-,TRBV6-2/TRBV6-3,CASSYEGWVAKNIQYF,TGTGCCAGCAGTTACGAGGGCTGGGTAGCCAAAAACATTCAGTACTTC
16,-,TRBJ1-3,-,TRBV19,CASSIPRQVSGNTIYF,TGTGCCAGTAGTATCCCCCGACAAGTCTCTGGAAACACCATATATTTT
13,few,TRBJ2-2,-,TRBV29-1,CSVAGHRTGELFF,TGCAGCGTTGCGGGACACAGGACCGGGGAGCTGTTTTTT
12,-,TRBJ2-7,-,TRBV30,CAWSPFRGEQYF,TGTGCCTGGAGTCCGTTCCGGGGCGAGCAGTACTTC
14,-,TRBJ2-2,TRBD1,TRBV11-3,CASSRRTGIGELFF,TGTGCCAGCAGCCGAAGGACAGGGATCGGGGAGCTGTTTTTT
14,-,TRBJ1-2,-,TRBV6-5,CASRGTGIGYGYTF,TGTGCCAGCAGAGGCACAGGGATCGGCTATGGCTACACCTTC
15,-,TRBJ1-2,-,TRBV7-2,CASSRVTGGEYGYTF,TGTGCCAGCAGCAGAGTGACGGGGGGGGAATATGGCTACACCTTC
13,-,TRBJ1-4,TRBD1,TRBV6-5,CASSRDRFEKLFF,TGTGCCAGCAGCCGGGACAGGTTTGAAAAACTGTTTTTT
16,-,TRBJ2-2,TRBD2,TRBV3-1/TRBV3-2,CASSLHSGRAPGELFF,TGTGCCAGCAGCTTACATAGCGGGAGGGCCCCCGGGGAGCTGTTTTTT
15,-,TRBJ1-2,-,TRBV3-1/TRBV3-2,CASSLGGGVGYGYTF,TGTGCCAGCAGCCTGGGGGGGGGCGTCGGCTATGGCTACACCTTC
15,-,TRBJ2-1,TRBD2,TRBV5-6,CASSLLAGAYNEQFF,TGTGCCAGCAGCCTACTAGCGGGGGCTTACAATGAGCAGTTCTTC
16,-,TRBJ1-1,-,TRBV19,CASSISGALMNTEAFF,TGTGCCAGTAGTATTTCAGGGGCCTTAATGAACACTGAAGCTTTCTTT
13,-,TRBJ2-5,-,TRBV18,CASSPGLVETQYF,TGTGCCAGCTCACCGGGCCTTGTGGAGACCCAGTACTTC
13,once,TRBJ2-5,-,TRBV24-1,CATSDWTAGTQYF,TGTGCCACCAGTGACTGGACAGCCGGGACCCAGTACTTC
16,-,TRBJ2-1,TRBD1,TRBV5-1,CASSKHGGQGANEQFF,TGCGCCAGCAGCAAACACGGGGGACAGGGGGCCAATGAGCAGTTCTTC
16,-,TRBJ2-7,-,TRBV25-1,CASSEYAGPRPYEQYF,TGTGCCAGCAGTGAATATGCAGGGCCGCGCCCCTACGAGCAGTACTTC
14,-,TRBJ2-7,TRBD1,TRBV9,CASSADRGHYEQYF,TGTGCCAGCAGCGCCGACAGGGGGCACTACGAGCAGTACTTC
14,-,TRBJ1-4,-,TRBV5-5,CASSLRQGLEKLFF,TGTGCCAGCAGCTTGAGGCAGGGATTAGAAAAACTGTTTTTT
16,once,TRBJ1-5,TRBD1,TRBV4-3,CARSLCGRGKNQPQHF,TGCGCCAGGAGTCTATGCGGCAGGGGGAAAAATCAGCCCCAGCATTTT
15,-,TRBJ1-4,-,TRBV18,CASSPRGGSNEKLFF,TGTGCCAGCTCACCCCGGGGTGGCAGTAATGAAAAACTGTTTTTT
15,-,TRBJ2-7,TRBD1,TRBV2,CASSERGQGLHEQYF,TGTGCCAGCAGTGAAAGGGGACAGGGCTTGCACGAGCAGTACTTC
17,-,TRBJ1-4,-,TRBV30,CAWSVIGGWSTNEKLFF,TGTGCCTGGAGTGTGATCGGGGGGTGGTCAACTAATGAAAAACTGTTTTTT
16,-,TRBJ2-3,TRBD1,TRBV2,CASSADRGRGTDTQYF,TGTGCCAGCAGTGCGGACAGGGGGCGGGGCACGGATACGCAGTATTTT
11,-,TRBJ1-1,-,TRBV25-1,CASSDGDEAFF,TGTGCCAGCAGTGACGGGGATGAAGCTTTCTTT
16,-,TRBJ2-5,TRBD2,TRBV7-9,CASSLGLAGGQETQYF,TGTGCCAGCAGCTTAGGACTAGCGGGGGGACAAGAGACCCAGTACTTC